One sample yielded the 29 T cell receptor beta chains listed below, sequenced in a study of T cell responses to AZD1222 COVID-19 vaccine. The table came from immunoSEQ multiplex PCR; TCRdb's copy has only in-frame clones and leaves some out. The sample includes some 130,000 clones, roughly 90% of them seen just once. The material was peripheral blood, obtained on day 0 of AZD1222 vaccination. The origin of the receptors is an adult in good health.

Here the CDR3 reads CASSLLTADSNQPQHF. In DNA form, the CDR3 reads TGTGCCAGCAGCCTCTTGACAGCCGATAGCAATCAGCCCCAGCATTTT. The chain combines TRBV2 with TRBJ1-5, with a possible D match to TRBD1 (5 bases). Germline CDR1 SNHLY, CDR2 FYNNEI. CDR3 length: 16 residues. V was pared by 6 bases and J by 0 bases, with 15 bases between.

The chain joins TRBV6-5 to TRBJ1-6; D gene unclear. This CDR3 region has 14 residues. Germline CDR1 is MNHEY and CDR2 is SVGAGI. V was trimmed by 6 bases and J by 5 bases, leaving 11 bases between them. The CDR3 is CASSPGPNNSPLHF. The DNA for the CDR3 is TGTGCCAGCAGCCCCGGACCGAATAATTCACCCCTCCACTTT.

The gene calls are TRBV6-5 and TRBJ2-2; TRBD2 matches at 7 bases. The length of the CDR3 is 15 residues. In germline, CDR1 is MNHEY, CDR2 SVGAGI. V was pared by 7 bases and J by 2 bases, with 7 bases of the junction left unmatched. CDR3: CASIQAGPNTGELFF. CDR3 sequence (DNA): TGTGCCAGCATCCAAGCGGGACCTAACACCGGGGAGCTGTTTTTT.

The table lists this clone with a count of one. This chain uses TRBV5-1 with TRBJ1-2; tentative D call: TRBD1 (6 bases). V lost 0 bases and J 0 bases, leaving 9 bases between the germline ends. Germline V gene lookup returns CDR1 SGHRS and CDR2 YFSETQ. The length of the CDR3 is 15 residues. The CDR3 DNA follows: TGCGCCAGCAGCTTGGAATGGGGGCCTAACTATGGCTACACCTTC. Protein: CASSLEWGPNYGYTF.

This rearrangement joins TRBV3-1 (or the pseudogene TRBV3-2) to TRBJ2-3; 13 positions match TRBD2. The germline CDR1 and CDR2 sequences are LGHDT and YNNKEL (reference sequence). With V trimmed by 2 bases and J by 4 bases, 3 bases remained unmatched. The CDR3 runs 16 residues. The CDR3 sequence: CASSQRTSGRADTQYF. The CDR3, as DNA: TGTGCCAGCAGCCAACGGACTAGCGGGAGAGCAGATACGCAGTATTTT.

In its sample, this clone was seen once. J is TRBJ1-1 and V is TRBV7-2; D is ambiguous. CDR1 is SGHTA, CDR2 FQGNSA, per germline. Trimming removed 4 bases from V and 0 bases from J, with 12 bases in between. The CDR3 loop spans 15 amino acids. The CDR3: CASSSLGGLNTEAFF. The CDR3 DNA is TGTGCCAGCAGCTCGCTAGGAGGGTTGAACACTGAAGCTTTCTTT.

This chain links TRBV30 with TRBJ1-1; no firm D call. The CDR3 spans 12 residues. V was trimmed by 0 bases and J by 5 bases, leaving 7 bases between them. Germline V CDR1 and CDR2: GTSNPN, SVGIG (reference sequence). This CDR3 reads CAWSVSRTEAFF. The DNA of the CDR3 is TGTGCCTGGAGTGTAAGTCGGACTGAAGCTTTCTTT.

The rearrangement links TRBV5-8 to TRBJ1-3, with TRBD1 matching 12 bases. The CDR3 consists of 15 residues. The ends lost 2 bases at V and 6 bases at J; junction bases unmatched: 3. Germline CDR1 is SGHTS and CDR2 is YDEGEE. The CDR3 loop reads CASSFGTGGLNTIYF. The CDR3 DNA reads TGTGCCAGCAGCTTCGGGACAGGGGGCTTAAACACCATATATTTT.

This chain uses TRBV18 with TRBJ1-6; possible D gene TRBD1, 5 bases. V shed 3 bases and J shed 0 bases, with 12 bases lying between them. CDR1 is KGHSH, CDR2 LQKENI, per germline. The CDR3 has 17 residues. The CDR3 protein is CASSPVGGGSYNSPLHF. Here the CDR3 DNA reads TGTGCCAGCTCACCTGTTGGTGGGGGCTCCTATAATTCACCCCTCCACTTT. Based on the CDR3 plus reference TRBV18 and TRBJ1-6, the full variable domain is NAGVMQNPRHLVRRRGQEARLRCSPMKGHSHVYWYRQLPEEGLKFMVYLQKENIIDESGMPKERFSAEFPKEGPSILRIQQVVRGDSAAYFCASSPVGGGSYNSPLHFGNGTRLTVT.

This chain links TRBV9 with TRBJ1-2, with D tentatively TRBD1 (5 bases). This CDR3 comprises 16 residues. Trimming stripped 3 bases from V and 6 bases from J, with 21 bases between. CDR1 and CDR2 from the germline V gene are SGDLS and YYNGEE. The CDR3 region is CASSALEFPGGDGYTF. The CDR3 DNA reads as TGTGCCAGCAGCGCCCTCGAATTCCCGGGAGGGGATGGCTACACCTTC. Full variable domain (outside the CDR3, taken from reference TRBV9 and TRBJ1-2): DSGVTQTPKHLITATGQRVTLRCSPRSGDLSVYWYQQSLDQGLQFLIQYYNGEERAKGNILERFSAQQFPDLHSELNLSSLELGDSALYFCASSALEFPGGDGYTFGSGTRLTVV.

The V call is TRBV12-5, the J call TRBJ1-1, with D possibly TRBD1 on 5 matching bases. Trimming took off 6 bases at V and 0 bases at J, with 14 bases between the two ends. The germline CDR1 and CDR2 sequences are LGHNT and FRNRAP. The CDR3 runs 15 residues. The CDR3 DNA is TGTGCTAGTGGCTCCCGGGGGGGGGTGAACACTGAAGCTTTCTTT. Protein: CASGSRGGVNTEAFF.

The genes are TRBV19 and TRBJ1-6; no definite D call. This CDR3 region has 15 residues. Looked up from germline, CDR1 is LNHDA and CDR2 is SQIVND (reference sequence). The germline V and J ends were trimmed by 3 bases and 9 bases, with 15 bases remaining between them. For the CDR3, the DNA is TGTGCCAGTAGTATTATACGGGGATCGGGTTCACCCCTCCACTTT. Amino acids: CASSIIRGSGSPLHF.

CDR3 DNA: TGTGCCACCAGCAGAGAAGTAGCGGGAGCGAGGTACAATGAGCAGTTCTTC. Encoded protein: CATSREVAGARYNEQFF. J is TRBJ2-1 and V is TRBV15, with TRBD2 identical over 9 bases. This CDR3 is 17 amino acids long. V shed 0 bases, J shed 4 bases, and the junction held 7 bases outside the gene matches. The germline V gene has CDR1 LNHNV and CDR2 YYDKDF (reference sequence).

The chain couples TRBV6-5 to TRBJ1-2; TRBD1 might be the D (5 bases). Trimming removed 5 bases at V and 8 bases at J, with 15 bases between. CDR1 and CDR2 from the germline V gene are MNHEY and SVGAGI. CDR3 length equals 13 residues. The chain's CDR3 is CASSHAGGVGYTF. The DNA of the CDR3 is TGTGCCAGCAGTCATGCCGGGGGGGTAGGCTACACCTTC.

The V and J genes are TRBV6-2 or TRBV6-3 and TRBJ1-2; D is ambiguous. The germline gives CDR1 MNHEY, CDR2 SVGEGT. V shed 4 bases and J shed 8 bases, with 11 bases lying between them. The CDR3 sequence is 12 residues long. As DNA, the CDR3 is TGTGCCAGCAGTTCCCCCATCGGGGGCTACACCTTC. Its protein product is CASSSPIGGYTF.

This chain joins TRBV11-3 and TRBJ2-7, with 8 positions matching TRBD1. The ends lost 5 bases at V and 5 bases at J; junction bases unmatched: 8. The CDR3 has 14 amino acids. Germline CDR1 reads SGHNT; CDR2 reads YENEEA. The DNA for the CDR3 is TGTGCCAGCAGCCGTGGACAGGGCTATCACGAGCAGTACTTC. It codes for CASSRGQGYHEQYF.

The rearrangement uses TRBV7-9 and TRBJ1-1, with D tentatively TRBD1 (5 bases). Germline CDR1 SEHNR, CDR2 FQNEAQ (reference sequence). V was shortened by 5 bases and J by 8 bases, with 24 bases between the two germline ends. CDR3 length: 16 amino acids. The CDR3 loop reads CASSPRWGPAQGEAFF. The CDR3 bases are TGTGCCAGCAGCCCTCGATGGGGACCGGCGCAAGGGGAAGCTTTCTTT.

This clone was seen a handful of times. The chain has TRBV2 and TRBJ1-2; TRBD1 agrees at 7 bases. V was clipped by 3 bases and J by 8 bases; unmatched bases: 12. Per germline, CDR1 SNHLY and CDR2 FYNNEI. The CDR3 extends over 15 amino acids. Written as DNA, the CDR3 is TGTGCCAGCAGTGAGACAGGCAGGGGGGCGGAAGGCTACACCTTC. Its protein product is CASSETGRGAEGYTF.

The V and J genes are TRBV11-3 and TRBJ1-1; D is undetermined. Trimming cost V 4 bases and J 3 bases, with 12 bases left between them. The CDR3 totals 14 residues. The germline gives CDR1 SGHNT, CDR2 YENEEA. The CDR3 region is CASSYSDGDTEAFF. CDR3 nucleotides: TGTGCCAGCAGCTACTCGGATGGGGACACTGAAGCTTTCTTT.

The chain combines TRBV23-1 with TRBJ1-3; D unresolved. TRBV23-1 qualifies as an ORF whose function is uncertain. The CDR3 sequence is 17 residues long. As DNA, the CDR3 is TGCGCTTTAATACCGCCTGTTTTCTGTATGCATGGAAACACCATATATTTT. Translation: CALIPPVFCMHGNTIYF.

CDR3 in amino acids: CASSIYLAGETQYF. The CDR3 DNA reads as TGTGCCAGTAGTATATATCTAGCGGGAGAGACCCAGTACTTC. The gene calls are TRBV19 and TRBJ2-5; 8 nucleotides align to TRBD2. CDR3 size: 14 residues. The junction had 3 bases not matched to a gene; V was cut back by 2 bases and J by 4 bases. The germline CDR1 and CDR2 sequences are LNHDA and SQIVND (reference sequence).

The V gene is TRBV5-1, the J gene TRBJ1-1, with no clear D. Germline CDR1 reads SGHRS; CDR2 reads YFSETQ. CDR3 length: 17 amino acids. V lost 0 bases, J lost 0 bases, and 15 bases lay in between. CDR3 sequence: CASSLGYGSPVNTEAFF. In DNA, the CDR3 is TGCGCCAGCAGCTTGGGATACGGCAGCCCGGTGAACACTGAAGCTTTCTTT.

The V gene is TRBV2, the J gene TRBJ1-6; D might be TRBD1 (5 bases). Germline V CDR1 and CDR2: SNHLY, FYNNEI. Trimming took off 2 bases at V and 9 bases at J, with 11 bases between the two ends. The CDR3 runs to 14 residues. The CDR3 region is CASSETGLASPLHF. The CDR3 nucleotides are TGTGCCAGCAGTGAAACAGGTCTAGCTTCACCCCTCCACTTT.

The rearrangement uses TRBV5-1 and TRBJ2-5; tentatively, D is TRBD1 (6 bases). The CDR3 runs to 14 residues. V shed 0 bases and J shed 5 bases, with 11 bases lying between them. In germline, CDR1 is SGHRS, CDR2 YFSETQ. CDR3 region: CASSLEQGRETQYF. Here the CDR3 DNA reads TGCGCCAGCAGCTTGGAGCAGGGGCGGGAGACCCAGTACTTC.

This sequence joins TRBV19 and TRBJ1-2; possibly TRBD1 for D (5 bases). The CDR3 sequence is 12 residues long. Germline V gene lookup returns CDR1 LNHDA and CDR2 SQIVND (reference sequence). CDR3 sequence (DNA): TGTGCTTCCGAAAGACAGCCCTATGGCTACACCTTC. Protein sequence: CASERQPYGYTF.

The V call is TRBV15, the J call TRBJ1-1; 7 nucleotides line up with TRBD1. The CDR3 consists of 13 residues. J gave up 0 bases and V 6 bases, and 1 base lay outside the gene matches. Per the germline V gene, CDR1 is LNHNV and CDR2 is YYDKDF (reference sequence). CDR3 residues: CATRTGMNTEAFF. The CDR3 DNA is TGTGCCACCAGGACAGGGATGAACACTGAAGCTTTCTTT.

Only one count was recorded for this clone. For the CDR3, the DNA is TGTGCCAGCAGCTTAGTTAGCGACCCCTCTGGAAACACCATATATTTT. Translated: CASSLVSDPSGNTIYF. This chain uses TRBV11-2 with TRBJ1-3; no reliable D call. V gave up 1 base and J gave up 0 bases, with 10 bases separating them. The CDR3 runs to 16 residues. Germline V CDR1 and CDR2: SGHAT, FQNNGV. Complete variable domain (other parts from reference TRBV11-2 and TRBJ1-3): EAGVAQSPRYKIIEKRQSVAFWCNPISGHATLYWYQQILGQGPKLLIQFQNNGVVDDSQLPKDRFSAERLKGVDSTLKIQPAKLEDSAVYLCASSLVSDPSGNTIYFGEGSWLTVV.

The chain employs TRBV9 and TRBJ1-3; 7 nucleotides align to TRBD1. Trimming at V came to 3 bases and at J to 4 bases, leaving 10 bases not matched to a gene. Germline V lookup: CDR1 SGDLS, CDR2 YYNGEE. The CDR3 extends over 16 amino acids. The chain's CDR3 is CASSAAQGGGGNTIYF. As DNA, the CDR3 is TGTGCCAGCAGCGCCGCTCAAGGGGGCGGGGGAAACACCATATATTTT.

The chain recombines TRBV12-3 or TRBV12-4 with TRBJ1-2, with D hard to call. Trimming took off 2 bases at V and 6 bases at J, with 7 bases between the two ends. This CDR3 has 12 amino acids. CDR3 nucleotide sequence: TGTGCCAGCAGTTTAAAAGGGAATGGCTACACCTTC. As protein: CASSLKGNGYTF.